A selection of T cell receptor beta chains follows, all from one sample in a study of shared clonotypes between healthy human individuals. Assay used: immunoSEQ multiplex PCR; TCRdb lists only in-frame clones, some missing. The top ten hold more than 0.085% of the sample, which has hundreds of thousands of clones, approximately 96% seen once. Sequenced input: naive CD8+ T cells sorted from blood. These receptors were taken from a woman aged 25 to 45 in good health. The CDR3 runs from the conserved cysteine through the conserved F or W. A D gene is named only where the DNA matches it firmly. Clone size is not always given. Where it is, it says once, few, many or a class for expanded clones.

CASSLEGVGAFF	TGTGCCAGCAGCTTAGAGGGAGTTGGGGCTTTCTTT	TRBV7-9	NA	NA	TRBJ1-1
CASSPQGWGMNTQYF	TGTGCCAGCAGTCCGCAGGGATGGGGAATGAATACGCAGTATTTT	TRBV28	NA	NA	TRBJ2-3
CASLDRANLEKLFF	TGTGCCAGTTTAGACAGGGCAAATCTCGAAAAACTGTTTTTT	TRBV19	TRBD1	NA	TRBJ1-4
CASSIRGEVSQPQHF	TGTGCCAGTAGTATAAGAGGGGAGGTCAGCCAGCCCCAGCATTTT	TRBV19	NA	NA	TRBJ1-5
CASSPSEKLFF	TGTGCCAGCAGCCCTAGTGAAAAACTGTTTTTT	TRBV28	NA	NA	TRBJ1-4
CSVGILYEQYF	TGCAGCGTCGGGATTCTCTACGAGCAGTACTTC	TRBV29-1	NA	NA	TRBJ2-7
CAISRGTGVPYSNQPQHF	TGTGCCATCTCGCGGGGGACAGGAGTCCCTTATAGCAATCAGCCCCAGCATTTT	TRBV28	TRBD1	NA	TRBJ1-5
CASSQEEYGRSYNEQFF	TGTGCCAGCAGCCAAGAGGAGTACGGGAGGTCGTACAATGAGCAGTTCTTC	TRBV4-2	TRBD2	NA	TRBJ2-1
CASSLTGGDYEQYF	TGTGCCAGCAGCCTTACAGGGGGCGATTACGAGCAGTACTTC	TRBV6-5	TRBD1	once	TRBJ2-7
CASSLVFIGRERHQETQYF	TGTGCCAGCAGCTTAGTTTTCATCGGCAGGGAGAGGCACCAAGAGACCCAGTACTTC	TRBV7-9	NA	NA	TRBJ2-5